The rows below give T cell receptor beta chains drawn from one sample of a study of tumor and adjacent non-tumor tissue in lung cancer. One entry per CDR3 protein results from TCRdb running MiXCR on the multiplex PCR reads. The repertoire holds 91,000 or so distinct CDR3 sequences, approximately 65% seen once, with around 17% in the top ten. The sequenced sample was lung tumor tissue. Receptors were obtained from a man in his sixties with non-small cell lung cancer. Both conserved end residues are part of each CDR3. A D gene is named only where the DNA matches it firmly. Size values are once, few and many counts, or a class for expanded clones, and some rows have none.

clone_size d_call j_call v_call cdr3_nt cdr3_aa
NA NA TRBJ2-1 TRBV12-3/TRBV12-4 TGTGCCAGCAGTTTCACGATCAATGAGCAGCTCTTT CASSFTINEQLF
NA NA TRBJ2-3 TRBV11-3 TGTGCCAGCGGGTCTAGCACAGATACGCAGTATTTT CASGSSTDTQYF
NA NA TRBJ1-5 TRBV6-1 TGTGCCAGCTGTGGAGGTCAGGGGACCAATCAGCCCCAGCGTTTT CASCGGQGTNQPQRF
once TRBD1 TRBJ1-1 TRBV30 TGTGCCCGGGTTACGGGACAGATGAACACTGAAGCTTCCTTT CARVTGQMNTEASF
many NA TRBJ2-1 TRBV5-1 TGCGCCAGCAGCCCCAGGGGCGTCTCCTACAATGAGCAGTTCTTC CASSPRGVSYNEQFF
many NA TRBJ2-1 TRBV14 TGTGCCAGCAGCCAAAGTGGGGCCAATGAGCAGTTCTTC CASSQSGANEQFF
once TRBD2 TRBJ2-2 TRBV11-3 TGTGCCAGCGGCTTGGGCGGGAGACGAGACATCACCGGGGAGCTGTTTTTT CASGLGGRRDITGELFF
NA TRBD1 TRBJ1-1 TRBV4-1 TGCGCCAGCAGCCAGGACGGGACAGGGGTGAACACTGAAGCTATCTTT CASSQDGTGVNTEAIF
NA NA TRBJ2-7 TRBV11-1 TGTGCCAGTAGCTCTATAGGACAATACGAGCAGTGCTTC CASSSIGQYEQCF
NA NA TRBJ2-3 TRBV4-1 TGCGCCAGCAGCCAGTACGACACCCCGGTACGAACCACAGATACGCAGTATTTT CASSQYDTPVRTTDTQYF
NA NA TRBJ1-4 TRBV7-9 TGTGCCAGCAACCTGGAGGGGGTTCGGACTAATGAAAAACTGTTTTTT CASNLEGVRTNEKLFF
NA NA TRBJ2-2 TRBV4-2 TGTGCCAGCAGCCAGCAAGCGGAGGGAAACACCGGGGAGCTGTTTTTT CASSQQAEGNTGELFF
NA TRBD1 TRBJ2-1 TRBV11-3 TGTGCCACCACCTTAGAGGGACAGGGGATGGATGAGCAGTTTTTC CATTLEGQGMDEQFF
few NA TRBJ1-1 TRBV5-1 TGCGCCAGCAGCGGGCGGATCAACACTGAAGCTTTCTTT CASSGRINTEAFF
NA NA TRBJ2-1 TRBV11-3 TGTGCCAGCAGCCTCAGTCGCGGACTACCCACGAGCATGGAGCAGTTCTTC CASSLSRGLPTSMEQFF
NA NA TRBJ2-2 TRBV15 TGTGCCATCAGTAGAAGGCGGTTGGCAGTTACCGGGGAGCTGTTTTTT CAISRRRLAVTGELFF
NA TRBD1 TRBJ2-7 TRBV28 TGTGCCAGCAGTACTGGACAGGGGGCCGGGCCAGCCTACGAGCAGTACTTC CASSTGQGAGPAYEQYF
NA NA TRBJ2-6 TRBV11-3 TGTGCCAGCAGCCAACAGGGTCCTGGGGCCAGCGTCCAGACTTTC CASSQQGPGASVQTF
few NA TRBJ2-1 TRBV11-3 TGTGCCAGCAGCCCACTAGCATCCTCCTACAATGAGCAGTCCTTC CASSPLASSYNEQSF
NA TRBD2 TRBJ2-7 TRBV5-5 TGTGCCAGAAGCTTGACTAGCGCCTACGAGCAGTACTTT CARSLTSAYEQYF